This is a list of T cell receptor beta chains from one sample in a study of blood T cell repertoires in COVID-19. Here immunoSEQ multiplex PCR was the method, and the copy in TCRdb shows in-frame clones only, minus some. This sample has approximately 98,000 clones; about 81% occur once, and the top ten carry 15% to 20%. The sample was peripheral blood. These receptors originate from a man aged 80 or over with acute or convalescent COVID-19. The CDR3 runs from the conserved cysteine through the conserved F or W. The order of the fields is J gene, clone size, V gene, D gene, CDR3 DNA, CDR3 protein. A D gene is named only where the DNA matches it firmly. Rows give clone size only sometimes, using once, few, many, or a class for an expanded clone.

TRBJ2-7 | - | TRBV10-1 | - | TGCGCCAGCAGTCCTCCGACCGGGTCCAACTACGAGCAGTACTTC | CASSPPTGSNYEQYF
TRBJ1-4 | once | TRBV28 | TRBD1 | TGTGCCAGCAGTTTCCCGGGACAGGGGTATGAAAAACTGTTTTTT | CASSFPGQGYEKLFF
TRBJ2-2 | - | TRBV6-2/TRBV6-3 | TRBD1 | TGTGCCAGCAGTTATTTGTCAGGGGGCGCAACCGGGGAGCTGTTTTTT | CASSYLSGGATGELFF
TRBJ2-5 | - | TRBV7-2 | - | TGTGCCAGCAGCTTAAGGGGTGAGAAGACCCAGTACTTC | CASSLRGEKTQYF
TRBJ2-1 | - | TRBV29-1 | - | TGCAGCGTTGACGTAGGTAGCGATGAGCAGTTCTTC | CSVDVGSDEQFF
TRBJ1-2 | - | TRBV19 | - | TGTGCCAGTAGCGCGGGACGTGGGGCGGATGGCTACACCTTC | CASSAGRGADGYTF
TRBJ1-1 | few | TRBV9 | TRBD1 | TGTGCCAGCAGAGCAGGGGGCACTGAAGCTTTCTTT | CASRAGGTEAFF
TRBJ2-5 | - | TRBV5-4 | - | TGTGCCAGCACCCAACCTGGCAGGGAGGACGAGACCCAGTACTTC | CASTQPGREDETQYF
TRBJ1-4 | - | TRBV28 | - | TGTGCCAGCAGTTTACGGGGGACGGGGGAAAAACTGTTTTTT | CASSLRGTGEKLFF
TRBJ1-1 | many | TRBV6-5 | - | TGTGCCAGCAGCTTAACCGACGGGGTGAACACTGAAGCTTTCTTT | CASSLTDGVNTEAFF
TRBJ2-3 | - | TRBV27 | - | TGTGCCAGCAGTTATGGCGGGTTCACAGATACGCAGTATTTT | CASSYGGFTDTQYF
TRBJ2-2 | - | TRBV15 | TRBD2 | TGTGCCACCAGCTGGGGAGGGGTAGATACGAACACCGGGGAGCTGTTTTTT | CATSWGGVDTNTGELFF
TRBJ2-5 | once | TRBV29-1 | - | TGCAGCGTTGTGCGGGCTTCAGAAGAGACCCAGTACTTC | CSVVRASEETQYF
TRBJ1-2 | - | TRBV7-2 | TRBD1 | TGTGCCAGCAGCTTAGGGTTTGGGGACAGGGCCTATGGCTACACCTTC | CASSLGFGDRAYGYTF
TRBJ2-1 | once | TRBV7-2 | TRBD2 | TGTGCCAGCAGCCCCAGGAGAAGCGGGGGGGCAAATGAGCAGTTCTTC | CASSPRRSGGANEQFF
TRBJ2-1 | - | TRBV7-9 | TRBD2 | TGTGCCAGCAGCGACATAACCTTAGCGGGAGGGACACTCAATGAGCAGTTCTTC | CASSDITLAGGTLNEQFF
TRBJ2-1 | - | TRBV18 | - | TGTGCCAGCTCACCAAAGGAGTCCAATGAGCAGTTCTTC | CASSPKESNEQFF
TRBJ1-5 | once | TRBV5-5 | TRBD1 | TGTGCCAGCACCCAGGGACAGGGATCCAATCAGCCCCAGCATTTT | CASTQGQGSNQPQHF
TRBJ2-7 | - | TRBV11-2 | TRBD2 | TGTGCCAGCAGCTTAAAAGAAACAGCGGGGAGTATCCTACCCTACGAGCAGTACTTC | CASSLKETAGSILPYEQYF
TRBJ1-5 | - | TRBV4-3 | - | TGCGCCAGCAGCCAAGATTGGAGTGATGGCAATCAGCCCCAGCATTTT | CASSQDWSDGNQPQHF
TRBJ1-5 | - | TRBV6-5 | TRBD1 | TGTGCCAGCCGGGCAGGGGGAATTGGCAATCAGCCCCAGCATTTT | CASRAGGIGNQPQHF
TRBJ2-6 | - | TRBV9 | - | TGTGCCAGCAGCCCCAGGAGGACGGAGCCTGGGGCCAACGTCCTGACTTTC | CASSPRRTEPGANVLTF
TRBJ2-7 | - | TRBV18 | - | TGTGCCAGCTCACCAGGTGGGGGGAACGAGCAGTACTTC | CASSPGGGNEQYF
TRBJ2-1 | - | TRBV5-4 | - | TGTGCCAGCAGCTTGTTTCTGGCCTCCTACAATGAGCAGTTCTTC | CASSLFLASYNEQFF
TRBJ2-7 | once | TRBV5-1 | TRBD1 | TGCGCCAGCAGCTCTAAGGACAGGGGCCCCTACGAGCAGTACTTC | CASSSKDRGPYEQYF